The 24 T cell receptor beta chains below come from one sample, sequenced in a study of molecular identifiers for immune sequencing clone quantification. MiXCR, run by TCRdb on the PCR reads, gives a single entry per CDR3 protein. The sample records some 650,000 distinct CDR3 sequences, just under 20% being singletons. The sequenced material came from naive CD8+ T cells from blood, with Jurkat cell RNA spiked in. Subset specified: FACS-sorted CD8+CD4-CCR7+CD45RA+ naive T cells. These receptors were collected from a human donor in good health. Some libraries in this study had Jurkat cell RNA spiked in.

This clonotype has ten or more counts. This chain joins TRBV3-1 and TRBJ1-1, with 10 bases matching TRBD1. The V gene's germline CDR1 is LGHDT and CDR2 YNNKEL (reference sequence). CDR3 length: 18 residues. Trimming cost V 2 bases and J 3 bases; bases outside gene matches: 12. The CDR3, as DNA: TGTGCCAGCAGCCAAACCTCCGGGACAGGGGCTTACCACACTGAAGCTTTCTTT. It specifies CASSQTSGTGAYHTEAFF.

Many counts were recorded for this clonotype. The gene calls are TRBV7-6 and TRBJ2-3; no clear D gene. The CDR3 length is 18 residues. Trimming removed 5 bases at V and 1 base at J, with 22 bases between. CDR1 is SGHVS and CDR2 is FNYEAQ in the germline V gene. The CDR3 is CASSPLISTSRRTDTQYF. CDR3 nucleotides: TGTGCCAGCAGCCCACTAATCTCCACTTCCCGCCGCACAGATACGCAGTATTTT.

The CDR3 region is CASSLIGTTGELFF. DNA for the CDR3: TGTGCCAGCAGCTTAATAGGAACCACCGGGGAGCTGTTTTTT. V gene TRBV7-3 combines with J gene TRBJ2-2; D unclear. There are 14 residues in the CDR3. Germline values: CDR1 SGHTA, CDR2 FQGTGA. V lost 1 base and J 4 bases, leaving 7 bases between the germline ends.

This clonotype was picked up one time. The chain uses TRBV7-9 and TRBJ2-3, with D uncertain. CDR3 size: 15 residues. The V gene lost 4 bases and the J gene lost 2 bases, with 13 bases spanning the gap. Per germline, CDR1 SEHNR and CDR2 FQNEAQ (reference sequence). The CDR3 DNA reads TGTGCCAGCAGCTCATCACCCACATACACAGATACGCAGTATTTT. Its translation is CASSSSPTYTDTQYF.

With respect to this clonotype: A read error is possible here, since a much larger clone lies one base away. The V call is TRBV19, the J call TRBJ2-2; a weak D match, TRBD2 (5 bases). This CDR3 has 15 amino acids. Germline V gene data show CDR1 as LNHDA and CDR2 as SQIVND (reference sequence). The CDR3 DNA sequence: TGTGCCAGTAGTATAGTTGCAGATGCCACCGGGGAGCCGTTTTTT. Its translation: CASSIVADATGEPFF.

The chain employs TRBV4-3 and TRBJ2-1; tentative D call: TRBD2 (5 bases). Trimming cost V 0 bases and J 0 bases, with 15 bases left between them. The CDR3 totals 18 residues. In germline, CDR1 is LGHNA, CDR2 YSLEER. CDR3 sequence reads: CASSQDFGDPSSYNEQFF. The CDR3 nucleotides read TGCGCCAGCAGCCAAGATTTCGGGGATCCAAGCTCCTACAATGAGCAGTTCTTC.

There are many counts of this clonotype. This chain connects TRBV27 to TRBJ2-5; D uncertain. The CDR3 runs 16 residues. V was pared by 5 bases and J by 1 base, with 17 bases between. Germline V CDR1 and CDR2: MNHEY, SMNVEV (reference sequence). The CDR3 nucleotides read TGTGCCAGCAGTCCCGTCCACACAGTTCCCCAAGAGACCCAGTACTTC. It is translated as CASSPVHTVPQETQYF.

This clonotype came up many times. The DNA for the CDR3 is TGTGCCAGCAGCCCGGGACAAACCACCGGGGAGCTGTTTTTT. Amino acid sequence: CASSPGQTTGELFF. The genes are TRBV3-1 and TRBJ2-2; tentative D call: TRBD1 (6 bases). The CDR3 contains 14 residues. Trimming cost V 4 bases and J 4 bases, with 10 bases left between them. From germline, CDR1 is LGHDT and CDR2 YNNKEL (reference sequence).

This clonotype was detected ten times or more. The chain joins TRBV5-1 to TRBJ2-5, with 8 bases fitting TRBD1. The CDR3 covers 14 residues. V lost 2 bases to trimming and J lost 5 bases; unmatched junction nucleotides: 5. CDR1 SGHRS and CDR2 YFSETQ come from the germline V gene. Written as DNA, the CDR3 is TGCGCCAGCAGCTTACGGACAGGGATGGAGACCCAGTACTTC. As protein: CASSLRTGMETQYF.

This clonotype has just a few counts. The V and J genes are TRBV5-6 and TRBJ2-3; D gene ambiguous. Germline V gene sequence: CDR1 SGHDT, CDR2 YYEEEE. The length of the CDR3 is 15 residues. Between the trimmed V and J ends, which lost 2 bases and 0 bases, there was a span of 10 bases. CDR3: CASSFPRDSTDTQYF. As DNA, the CDR3 is TGTGCCAGCAGCTTCCCCCGTGATAGCACAGATACGCAGTATTTT. The full variable domain, its missing parts supplied by reference TRBV5-6 and TRBJ2-3, is DAGVTQSPTHLIKTRGQQVTLRCSPKSGHDTVSWYQQALGQGPQFIFQYYEEEERQRGNFPDRFSGHQFPNYSSELNVNALLLGDSALYLCASSFPRDSTDTQYFGPGTRLTVL.

This clonotype has only a few counts. The rearrangement uses TRBV12-3 or TRBV12-4 and TRBJ2-5; weak D call: TRBD1 (6 bases). This CDR3 contains 13 residues. The V gene lost 5 bases and the J gene lost 5 bases, with 12 bases spanning the gap. The CDR3 reads CASSGTPWETQYF. For the CDR3, the DNA is TGTGCCAGCAGTGGGACACCTTGGGAGACCCAGTACTTC.

This clonotype was seen ten or more times. The chain recombines TRBV7-9 with TRBJ1-4; 9 bases align to TRBD1. V lost 5 bases to trimming and J lost 5 bases; unmatched junction nucleotides: 6. From germline, CDR1 is SEHNR and CDR2 FQNEAQ (reference sequence). The CDR3 is made up of 15 amino acids. The CDR3 reads CASSASGTGNEKLFF. CDR3 in DNA: TGTGCCAGCAGCGCCTCCGGGACAGGGAATGAAAAACTGTTTTTT.

There are a few counts of this clonotype. The junction does not match germline at one end; this may be a read error. The CDR3: CASSYIGRVNTEALF. CDR3 sequence (DNA): TGTGCCAGCAGTTACATTGGCAGGGTGAACACTGAAGCTTTATTT. The chain links TRBV6-2 or TRBV6-3 to TRBJ1-1; TRBD1 is a possible D gene (5 bases). The CDR3 covers 15 residues. Germline CDR1 is MNHEY and CDR2 is SVGEGT.

This clonotype was detected ten times or more. The V and J genes are TRBV7-9 and TRBJ1-1; D is unclear. Trimming left V 2 bases short and J 6 bases short, with 7 bases between. The germline V gene has CDR1 SEHNR and CDR2 FQNEAQ (reference sequence). The CDR3 has 12 residues. DNA for the CDR3: TGTGCCAGCAGCTTATCTAGCCCTGAAGCTTTCTTT. Encoded protein: CASSLSSPEAFF.

At least ten counts were recorded for this clonotype. The V and J genes are TRBV6-2 or TRBV6-3 and TRBJ2-1; D is perhaps TRBD2 (6 bases). V was clipped by 2 bases and J by 3 bases, with 8 bases between them. The CDR3 loop spans 14 amino acids. The V gene's germline CDR1 is MNHEY and CDR2 SVGEGT. Written as DNA, the CDR3 is TGTGCCAGCAGTTACGCGGGAAGCTACAATGAGCAGTTCTTC. Residues: CASSYAGSYNEQFF.

This clonotype was picked up many times. This chain uses TRBV4-1 with TRBJ1-5; no definite D call. From germline, CDR1 is MGHRA and CDR2 YSYEKL. The V gene lost 0 bases and the J gene lost 1 base, with 7 bases spanning the gap. This CDR3 has 15 residues. The DNA of the CDR3 is TGCGCCAGCAGCCAAGAAGGTTACAGCAATCAGCCCCAGCATTTT. It translates to CASSQEGYSNQPQHF.

This clonotype was recorded at least ten times. The chain recombines TRBV12-3 or TRBV12-4 with TRBJ2-5; D is ambiguous. Between the trimmed V and J ends, which lost 3 bases and 5 bases, there was a span of 10 bases. The CDR3 is 13 residues long. The CDR3 spells CASSLSAYETQYF. In nucleotides, the CDR3 is TGTGCCAGCAGTTTGAGTGCGTATGAGACCCAGTACTTC.

This clonotype has a count of ten or more. The rearrangement uses TRBV6-5 and TRBJ2-7, with D possibly being TRBD1 or TRBD2 (5 bases each). Per the germline V gene, CDR1 is MNHEY and CDR2 is SVGAGI. The CDR3 length is 15 residues. V was trimmed by 4 bases and J by 0 bases, leaving 13 bases between them. The CDR3 DNA reads TGTGCCAGCAGTTTCGGGACGGACGACTCCTACGAGCAGTACTTC. It codes for CASSFGTDDSYEQYF.

As concerns this clonotype: A clone one base away is much larger, so this may be a read error. The chain recombines TRBV4-3 with TRBJ2-7; 7 positions match TRBD1. This CDR3 comprises 14 residues. Germline CDR1 reads LGHNA; CDR2 reads YSLEER. DNA for the CDR3: TGCGCCGGCAGCCAGAACAGGGGAACCTACGAGCAGTACTTC. Protein sequence: CAGSQNRGTYEQYF.

This clonotype was observed many times. A read error may account for a junction end that differs from germline. The chain is built from TRBV27 and TRBJ1-1, with 7 bases lining up with TRBD1. Germline V gives CDR1 MNHEY, CDR2 SMNVEV (reference sequence). The CDR3 loop spans 15 amino acids. This chain's CDR3 is CASSLYRGGGTEAFF. CDR3 DNA sequence: TGTGCCAGCAGCTTATACAGGGGCGGAGGGACTGAAGCTTTCTTT.

This clonotype has only a few counts. The genes are TRBV11-2 and TRBJ1-2, with D tentatively TRBD1 (6 bases). This CDR3 spans 16 amino acids. Trimming left V 0 bases short and J 4 bases short, with 15 bases between. Germline CDR1 SGHAT, CDR2 FQNNGV. This CDR3 is CASSLDPGGLGYGYTF. In DNA form, the CDR3 reads TGTGCCAGCAGCTTAGATCCTGGGGGGCTAGGCTATGGCTACACCTTC.

V gene TRBV27 combines with J gene TRBJ1-2; possibly TRBD1 for D (5 bases). The ends were cut back, 5 bases at V and 9 bases at J, with 13 bases in the middle. The CDR3 loop spans 12 amino acids. Germline values: CDR1 MNHEY, CDR2 SMNVEV (reference sequence). The CDR3 reads CASSRDLRSYTF. CDR3 sequence (DNA): TGTGCCAGCAGTAGGGACCTCCGAAGCTACACCTTC.

On this clonotype: This sequence may be a read error, since a much larger clone differs from it by one base. The chain uses TRBV4-1 and TRBJ1-1; D is uncertain. CDR1 and CDR2 from the germline V gene are MGHRA and YSYEKL. V lost 0 bases, J lost 3 bases, and 17 bases lay in between. CDR3 length: 17 residues. The CDR3 coding sequence is TGCGCCAGCAGCCAAGACCGACGAACAAATATGGACACTGAAGCTTTCTTT. The encoded protein is CASSQDRRTNMDTEAFF.

Regarding this clonotype: With a much larger clone just one base away, this may be a read error. CDR3 in amino acids: CASILSGFHTGELVF. The CDR3, as DNA: TGTGCCAGCATTCTATCCGGCTTTCACACCGGGGAGCTGGTTTTT. The chain carries TRBV7-9 and TRBJ2-2; D may be TRBD2 (5 bases). The CDR3 length is 15 residues. Germline CDR1 reads SEHNR; CDR2 reads FQNEAQ (reference sequence).